These T cell receptor beta chains were read from a single sample in a study of T-cell reconstitution after alpha-beta-depleted transplantation in children. TCRdb itself ran the PCR reads through MiXCR, one entry per CDR3 protein. Of about 340,000 distinct CDR3 sequences detected, 10% to 15% appear once; the ten largest clones hold roughly 4.5%. The sequencing here drew on PBMCs, taken from the stem cell graft. All receptors come from a human donor who donated a stem cell graft to a child with Fanconi anemia. The CDR3 runs from the conserved cysteine through the conserved F or W. D genes are given only for firm matches. Only some rows state a clone size, as once, few, many or a class for expanded clones.

cdr3_aa: CSAKGGSTDTQYF
cdr3_nt: TGCAGTGCTAAGGGGGGAAGCACAGATACGCAGTATTTT
clone_size: NA
j_call: TRBJ2-3
v_call: TRBV20-1
d_call: NA

cdr3_aa: CASSEDRAETDTQYF
cdr3_nt: TGTGCCAGCAGTGAAGATCGGGCAGAAACAGATACGCAGTATTTT
clone_size: NA
j_call: TRBJ2-3
v_call: TRBV6-1
d_call: NA

cdr3_aa: CASSFDRPSTDTQYF
cdr3_nt: TGTGCCAGCAGCTTCGACAGACCAAGCACAGATACGCAGTATTTT
clone_size: NA
j_call: TRBJ2-3
v_call: TRBV7-8
d_call: NA

cdr3_aa: CASSFLQGLNTEAFF
cdr3_nt: TGTGCCAGCAGCTTTCTACAGGGGCTGAACACTGAAGCTTTCTTT
clone_size: NA
j_call: TRBJ1-1
v_call: TRBV5-6
d_call: TRBD1

cdr3_aa: CASSSYREGKSPLHF
cdr3_nt: TGTGCCAGCAGTTCATACAGGGAGGGTAAATCACCCCTCCACTTT
clone_size: many
j_call: TRBJ1-6
v_call: TRBV5-4
d_call: NA

cdr3_aa: CASSFQGDLYYGYTF
cdr3_nt: TGCGCCAGCAGCTTCCAGGGGGATCTTTACTATGGCTACACCTTC
clone_size: few
j_call: TRBJ1-2
v_call: TRBV5-1
d_call: TRBD1

cdr3_aa: CASSLAEWGGYNEQFF
cdr3_nt: TGTGCCAGCAGCTTAGCCGAGTGGGGAGGGTACAATGAGCAGTTCTTC
clone_size: NA
j_call: TRBJ2-1
v_call: TRBV7-6
d_call: TRBD2

cdr3_aa: CASSSTSGGGTDTQYF
cdr3_nt: TGTGCCAGCAGCTCCACGAGCGGGGGTGGGACAGATACGCAGTATTTT
clone_size: many
j_call: TRBJ2-3
v_call: TRBV11-2
d_call: TRBD2

cdr3_aa: CASSLDSVQFF
cdr3_nt: TGCGCCAGCAGCTTGGACTCGGTGCAGTTCTTC
clone_size: few
j_call: TRBJ2-1
v_call: TRBV5-1
d_call: NA

cdr3_aa: CASRGGPSTGELFF
cdr3_nt: TGCGCCAGCAGAGGAGGCCCCAGCACCGGGGAGCTGTTTTTT
clone_size: many
j_call: TRBJ2-2
v_call: TRBV10-1
d_call: NA

cdr3_aa: CASSLGGVSNQPQHF
cdr3_nt: TGCGCCAGCAGCTTGGGGGGCGTTAGCAATCAGCCCCAGCATTTT
clone_size: NA
j_call: TRBJ1-5
v_call: TRBV5-1
d_call: NA

cdr3_aa: CASSQEPYTDTQYF
cdr3_nt: TGCGCCAGCAGCCAAGAGCCCTACACAGATACGCAGTATTTT
clone_size: many
j_call: TRBJ2-3
v_call: TRBV4-3
d_call: NA

cdr3_aa: CAWSVPLDLYRGEQYF
cdr3_nt: TGTGCCTGGAGTGTACCCCTCGACCTCTACCGGGGCGAGCAGTACTTC
clone_size: NA
j_call: TRBJ2-7
v_call: TRBV30
d_call: NA

cdr3_aa: CASSPLESTEAFF
cdr3_nt: TGTGCCAGCTCACCACTTGAGAGCACTGAAGCTTTCTTT
clone_size: NA
j_call: TRBJ1-1
v_call: TRBV18
d_call: NA

cdr3_aa: CASRMFSQGEEQYF
cdr3_nt: TGTGCCAGCAGGATGTTTTCCCAGGGTGAAGAGCAGTACTTC
clone_size: few
j_call: TRBJ2-7
v_call: TRBV27
d_call: NA

cdr3_aa: CASSLDPWGGTEAFF
cdr3_nt: TGTGCCAGCAGTTTGGACCCTTGGGGAGGCACTGAAGCTTTCTTT
clone_size: NA
j_call: TRBJ1-1
v_call: TRBV12-3/TRBV12-4
d_call: NA

cdr3_aa: CASSSMDRPRSYEQYF
cdr3_nt: TGTGCCAGCAGCTCTATGGACAGGCCTCGCTCCTACGAGCAGTACTTC
clone_size: NA
j_call: TRBJ2-7
v_call: TRBV13
d_call: TRBD1

cdr3_aa: CSARDQFQGSKNIQYF
cdr3_nt: TGCAGTGCTAGAGATCAGTTCCAGGGATCCAAAAACATTCAGTACTTC
clone_size: once
j_call: TRBJ2-4
v_call: TRBV20-1
d_call: NA

cdr3_aa: CASLRSGNTIYF
cdr3_nt: TGTGCCAGCCTTCGCTCTGGAAACACCATATATTTT
clone_size: NA
j_call: TRBJ1-3
v_call: TRBV6-6
d_call: NA

cdr3_aa: CSARDPNRGGELFF
cdr3_nt: TGCAGTGCTAGAGATCCAAACAGAGGCGGGGAGCTGTTTTTT
clone_size: few
j_call: TRBJ2-2
v_call: TRBV20-1
d_call: NA

cdr3_aa: CASSLYTTGDGDTQYF
cdr3_nt: TGTGCCAGCAGCCTTTATACTACAGGGGACGGAGATACGCAGTATTTT
clone_size: many
j_call: TRBJ2-3
v_call: TRBV7-9
d_call: TRBD1

cdr3_aa: CASSEPGYTIYF
cdr3_nt: TGTGCCAGCAGTGAACCAGGGTACACCATATATTTT
clone_size: NA
j_call: TRBJ1-3
v_call: TRBV6-1
d_call: NA